Listed below are T cell receptor beta chains from one sample, sequenced in a study of T cell responses to AZD1222 COVID-19 vaccine. Here immunoSEQ multiplex PCR was the method, and the copy in TCRdb shows in-frame clones only, minus some. The table includes 100,000 to 120,000 clones, roughly 89% detected once. The specimen was peripheral blood, collected 28 days after the second AZD1222 dose. The origin of the receptors is an adult who received the AZD1222 COVID-19 vaccine. Both conserved end residues are part of each CDR3. A D gene is named only where the DNA matches it firmly. Only some rows state a clone size, as once, few, many or a class for expanded clones.

CDR3 length	clone size	J gene	D gene	V gene	CDR3 DNA	CDR3 protein
14	NA	TRBJ2-7	TRBD1	TRBV11-2	TGTGCCAGTAGCTTACTGGGACAGGGCGGGGAGCAGTACTTC	CASSLLGQGGEQYF
14	NA	TRBJ2-7	NA	TRBV19	TGTGCCAGTAGTATAGGAACAAAGGGCTACGAGCAGTACTTC	CASSIGTKGYEQYF
17	NA	TRBJ1-2	NA	TRBV6-8	TGTGCCAGCAGTTTTATTGGAGTCAGGAGGGTAAGTAACGGCTACACCTTC	CASSFIGVRRVSNGYTF
12	NA	TRBJ2-7	TRBD2	TRBV10-1	TGCGCCAGCCTTCGGGGGGGGAACGAGCAGTACTTC	CASLRGGNEQYF
16	NA	TRBJ1-1	NA	TRBV15	TGTGCCACCAGCAGAGTGACCGGGACAACGGACACTGAAGCTTTCTTT	CATSRVTGTTDTEAFF
15	NA	TRBJ2-7	TRBD2	TRBV7-2	TGTGCCAGCAGCTTACGGCGGGAGGCAACCTACGAGCAGTACTTC	CASSLRREATYEQYF
13	NA	TRBJ1-5	NA	TRBV28	TGTGCCAGCAGTTTAATCAGCTATCAGCCCCAGCATTTT	CASSLISYQPQHF
17	once	TRBJ2-5	TRBD1	TRBV18	TGTGCCAGCTCACCACGCGATGCCGGGACAGTCCAAGAGACCCAGTACTTC	CASSPRDAGTVQETQYF
14	NA	TRBJ1-5	NA	TRBV28	TGTGCCAGCCGCCGACGGACAGGCAATCAGCCCCAGCATTTT	CASRRRTGNQPQHF
18	NA	TRBJ1-1	TRBD1	TRBV9	TGTGCCAGCAGCGTAGCAGTGGGGACAGGAGTCCTCAACACTGAAGCTTTCTTT	CASSVAVGTGVLNTEAFF
14	NA	TRBJ1-1	TRBD1	TRBV18	TGTGCCAGCTCAACCAACAGGGGGAACACTGAAGCTTTCTTT	CASSTNRGNTEAFF
11	NA	TRBJ2-1	NA	TRBV5-1	TGCGCCAGCAGCTTGGTGGGTGAGCAGTTCTTC	CASSLVGEQFF
11	NA	TRBJ1-5	NA	TRBV20-1	TGCAGTGCTAGAATCGTAGGGCCCCAGCATTTT	CSARIVGPQHF
14	NA	TRBJ1-2	TRBD1	TRBV28	TGTGCCAGCAGTTACGGACAGGGAGGCAATGGCTACACCTTC	CASSYGQGGNGYTF
13	NA	TRBJ1-1	TRBD1	TRBV28	TGTGCCAGCAGCCTCGACAGGGTGACTGAAGCTTTCTTT	CASSLDRVTEAFF
15	NA	TRBJ2-1	TRBD1	TRBV10-3	TGTGCCATCAGAACCGGGACAGGGTCCTACAATGAGCAGTTCTTC	CAIRTGTGSYNEQFF
16	few	TRBJ1-5	NA	TRBV7-2	TGTGCCAGCAGCCCAATGGGACGGATCACCAATCAGCCCCAGCATTTT	CASSPMGRITNQPQHF
15	once	TRBJ2-2	TRBD1	TRBV6-5	TGTGCCAGCAGTTCCAGGGACAGGAACACCGGGGAGCTGTTTTTT	CASSSRDRNTGELFF
13	NA	TRBJ1-2	TRBD1	TRBV30	TGTGCCTGGAGTGGGGGACAGAGCTATGGCTACACCTTC	CAWSGGQSYGYTF
11	NA	TRBJ1-2	NA	TRBV12-3/TRBV12-4	TGTGCCAGCAGTCTCATTGCGGACTACACCTTC	CASSLIADYTF
16	NA	TRBJ2-1	NA	TRBV15	TGTGCCACCAGCATTGGGCGGCTCCCCTCCTACAATGAGCAGTTCTTC	CATSIGRLPSYNEQFF
14	NA	TRBJ2-7	NA	TRBV5-4	TGTGCCAGCAGCATCAGTAGCGTCTCCTACGAGCAGTACTTC	CASSISSVSYEQYF
14	NA	TRBJ2-7	TRBD1	TRBV7-2	TGTGCCAGCAGCTTAGGGACAGGGGTCTACGAGCAGTACTTC	CASSLGTGVYEQYF
11	NA	TRBJ2-7	NA	TRBV14	TGTGCCAGCAGCCTGCAATACGAGCAGTACTTC	CASSLQYEQYF
12	NA	TRBJ2-2	NA	TRBV11-2	TGTGCCAGCAGCTTAAACAGGGGGGAGCTGTTTTTT	CASSLNRGELFF
14	NA	TRBJ2-1	NA	TRBV5-1	TGCGCCAGCAGCGTCCAGGGGAGCTACAATGAGCAGTTCTTC	CASSVQGSYNEQFF
12	NA	TRBJ2-7	NA	TRBV28	TGTGCCAGCAGAGTACCAACCTACGAGCAGTACTTC	CASRVPTYEQYF
13	NA	TRBJ1-5	NA	TRBV23-1	TGCGCCGGGAGAGCGGGTTGCAATCAGCCCCAGCATTTT	CAGRAGCNQPQHF
13	NA	TRBJ2-3	NA	TRBV29-1	TGCAGCCATGCTGTAGTTAGCACAGATACGCAGTATTTT	CSHAVVSTDTQYF
14	NA	TRBJ1-1	TRBD1	TRBV29-1	TGCAGCGTGACCCGGGACAGGGGGTTTCCTGAAGCTTTCTTT	CSVTRDRGFPEAFF
13	NA	TRBJ2-2	NA	TRBV28	TGTGCCGGTTTGGCTGGGGTAACCGGGGAGCTGTTTTTT	CAGLAGVTGELFF
15	NA	TRBJ2-2	TRBD1	TRBV18	TGTGCCAGCTCACCGGGACAGGTGACGACCGGGGAGCTGTTTTTT	CASSPGQVTTGELFF
15	NA	TRBJ1-2	TRBD1	TRBV28	TGTGCCAGCAGCTTTTCCCCCAGGGGGCAATATGGCTACACCTTC	CASSFSPRGQYGYTF
15	NA	TRBJ2-1	NA	TRBV28	TGTGCCAGCAGCCCCCCCACGACAACAGCGAATGAGCAGTTCTTC	CASSPPTTTANEQFF
17	NA	TRBJ1-2	NA	TRBV21-1	TGTGCCAGCAGCAGAGAGGCAGACAGGGACTTTCTTTATGGCTACACCTTC	CASSREADRDFLYGYTF
14	NA	TRBJ1-1	NA	TRBV19	TGTGCCAGTAGTCCTCGAACAGGGAACACTGAAGCTTTCTTT	CASSPRTGNTEAFF
16	NA	TRBJ2-3	TRBD2	TRBV19	TGTGCCAGTACCATGGGAAGCGGGAGGGCGGGGGATACGCAGTATTTT	CASTMGSGRAGDTQYF
15	NA	TRBJ1-2	NA	TRBV4-1	TGCGCCAGCAGCCAAGACTCTGCAGGGAACTATGGCTACACCTTC	CASSQDSAGNYGYTF
15	NA	TRBJ2-3	TRBD2	TRBV19	TGTGCCAGTAGTGCATCGGGAGGGCTTATAGATACGCAGTATTTT	CASSASGGLIDTQYF
15	NA	TRBJ2-7	TRBD1	TRBV19	TGTGCCAGTAGTATAGATGGAACAGGGGCCCGCGAGCAGTACTTC	CASSIDGTGAREQYF
15	NA	TRBJ2-7	NA	TRBV4-3	TGCGCCAGCAGCCAAGGACGCTTTAGCTCCTACGAGCAGTACTTC	CASSQGRFSSYEQYF
13	NA	TRBJ1-2	NA	TRBV6-4	TGTGCCAGCAGTGACAGCTTTGGGGTCGGCTACACCTTC	CASSDSFGVGYTF